These 31 T cell receptor beta chains originate from one sample sequenced in a study of cytomegalovirus exposure and HLA in healthy donors. Data came from immunoSEQ multiplex PCR; TCRdb stores just in-frame clones and leaves some out. The table shows about 130,000 clones, with about 88% occurring only once. Sample: PBMCs. The source is a woman in her late teens or twenties in good health and CMV-seropositive.

Comments on this clone: A junction boundary mismatches the germline segment, possibly from a read error. The V gene is TRBV7-7, the J gene TRBJ2-5; no clear D gene. The CDR3 is 13 amino acids. The germline V gene has CDR1 SSHAT and CDR2 FNYEAQ (reference sequence). CDR3 loop: CASSLAHLETQYF. CDR3 DNA sequence: TGTGCTAGCAGCTTAGCACACCTAGAGACCCAGTACTTC.

This chain connects TRBV5-5 to TRBJ1-3; D unclear. The CDR3 is 14 amino acids. Per germline, CDR1 SGHKS and CDR2 YYEKEE (reference sequence). Between the trimmed V and J ends, which lost 0 bases and 0 bases, there was a span of 4 bases. The CDR3 spells CASSLAGSGNTIYF. For the CDR3, the DNA is TGTGCCAGCAGCTTGGCCGGCTCTGGAAACACCATATATTTT.

This clone was observed once. CDR3 DNA sequence: TGTGCCAGCAGCCCACAGGGAGACCATTACGAGCAGTACTTC. Encoded protein: CASSPQGDHYEQYF. The chain couples TRBV4-2 to TRBJ2-7; possibly TRBD1 for D (6 bases). V was cut by 4 bases and J by 4 bases, with 14 bases left in between. Germline CDR1 reads LGHNA; CDR2 reads YNFKEQ. The CDR3 has 14 residues.

The V call is TRBV4-2, the J call TRBJ1-1, with D maybe TRBD1 (5 bases). V was clipped by 2 bases and J by 1 base, with 14 bases between them. The CDR3 is 16 residues long. In germline, CDR1 is LGHNA, CDR2 YNFKEQ. CDR3 DNA: TGTGCCAGCAGCCAACAGGGAAGTGTTAGGAACACTGAAGCTTTCTTT. Residues: CASSQQGSVRNTEAFF.

The CDR3 here is CASSLGGDRASAEAFF. The CDR3 nucleotides read TGTGCCAGCAGTTTAGGGGGCGACAGGGCAAGCGCTGAAGCTTTCTTT. This chain uses TRBV27 with TRBJ1-1; 7 nucleotides align to TRBD1. V was clipped by 2 bases and J by 6 bases; unmatched bases: 12. Germline values: CDR1 MNHEY, CDR2 SMNVEV (reference sequence). This CDR3 region has 16 residues.

This clone has a single count. The gene calls are TRBV7-2 and TRBJ1-5; possibly TRBD1 for D (5 bases). Germline V lookup: CDR1 SGHTA, CDR2 FQGNSA. The CDR3 runs to 15 residues. V gave up 4 bases and J gave up 6 bases, with 16 bases separating them. CDR3 DNA: TGTGCCAGCAGCTCCCTGACAGAGGACGGTCAGCCCCAGCATTTT. Protein product: CASSSLTEDGQPQHF.

The chain is built from TRBV11-2 and TRBJ1-1, with no clear D. V was trimmed by 2 bases and J by 1 base, leaving 2 bases between them. The CDR3 loop spans 12 amino acids. The germline V gene encodes CDR1 SGHAT and CDR2 FQNNGV. CDR3 nucleotide sequence: TGTGCCAGCAGCTTACAGAACACTGAAGCTTTCTTT. Translated: CASSLQNTEAFF. Together with reference TRBV11-2 and TRBJ1-1, the CDR3 gives the full variable domain: EAGVAQSPRYKIIEKRQSVAFWCNPISGHATLYWYQQILGQGPKLLIQFQNNGVVDDSQLPKDRFSAERLKGVDSTLKIQPAKLEDSAVYLCASSLQNTEAFFGQGTRLTVV.

V and J are TRBV4-1 and TRBJ1-5, with unresolved D. The CDR3 covers 19 residues. V gave up 6 bases and J gave up 2 bases, with 26 bases separating them. Germline V lookup: CDR1 MGHRA, CDR2 YSYEKL. The CDR3 is CASSTKNTRGIDGNQPQHF. The CDR3 DNA follows: TGCGCCAGCAGTACCAAGAACACGCGGGGTATTGACGGCAATCAGCCCCAGCATTTT.

V and J are TRBV10-3 and TRBJ2-5; D is undetermined. The germline V and J ends were trimmed by 0 bases and 5 bases, with 7 bases remaining between them. The CDR3 sequence is 13 residues long. The germline CDR1 and CDR2 sequences are ENHRY and SYGVKD. The DNA for the CDR3 is TGTGCCATCAGTGAGTCCAGGTGGGAGACCCAGTACTTC. Protein product: CAISESRWETQYF.

The CDR3 reads CASSDRDFYGFYNSPLHF. The CDR3 coding sequence is TGTGCCAGCAGTGACCGGGACTTCTACGGCTTCTATAATTCACCCCTCCACTTT. V is TRBV6-1 and J is TRBJ1-6; a weak D match, TRBD1 (5 bases). The CDR3 is 18 amino acids. The germline V gene has CDR1 MNHNS and CDR2 SASEGT. Between the trimmed V and J ends, which lost 3 bases and 3 bases, there was a span of 18 bases.

The V call is TRBV7-2, the J call TRBJ1-2; 7 bases are shared with TRBD1. Germline V lookup: CDR1 SGHTA, CDR2 FQGNSA. Germline trimming cut 8 bases from V and 4 bases from J; bases unmatched to any gene: 7. The CDR3 covers 13 residues. The CDR3 loop reads CASDLGTAYGYTF. The CDR3 DNA follows: TGTGCCAGCGACCTCGGGACAGCCTATGGCTACACCTTC.

This clone was recorded only once. At one end the junction does not follow the germline gene, possibly because of a read error. This chain's CDR3 is CASSSGLAGLF. The CDR3, as DNA: TGTGCCAGCAGCTCCGGACTAGCGGGGCTCTTC. The chain combines TRBV5-6 with TRBJ2-1; 12 bases agree with TRBD2. CDR1 SGHDT and CDR2 YYEEEE come from the germline V gene. The CDR3 covers 11 residues.

J is TRBJ2-7 and V is TRBV5-5; 10 bases map to TRBD1. Looked up from germline, CDR1 is SGHKS and CDR2 is YYEKEE (reference sequence). The V gene end was trimmed by 2 bases and the J gene end by 3 bases; junction bases not matched to a gene: 5. The CDR3 loop spans 15 amino acids. This chain's CDR3 is CASSFRTGGFYEQYF. The CDR3, as DNA: TGTGCCAGCAGCTTTCGGACAGGGGGGTTCTACGAGCAGTACTTC. The full variable domain, rest sourced from reference TRBV5-5 and TRBJ2-7, is DAGVTQSPTHLIKTRGQQVTLRCSPISGHKSVSWYQQVLGQGPQFIFQYYEKEERGRGNFPDRFSARQFPNYSSELNVNALLLGDSALYLCASSFRTGGFYEQYFGPGTRLTVT.

The chain joins TRBV4-2 to TRBJ2-4; weak D call: TRBD1 (5 bases). The CDR3 has 14 amino acids. Germline loops: CDR1 LGHNA, CDR2 YNFKEQ. Between the trimmed V and J ends, which lost 5 bases and 0 bases, there was a span of 8 bases. The CDR3 is CASSVQGAKNIQYF. The CDR3, as DNA: TGTGCCAGCAGCGTTCAGGGAGCCAAAAACATTCAGTACTTC.

This CDR3 is CASSQEVAVGTGEDTEAFF. DNA of the CDR3: TGCGCCAGCAGCCAAGAGGTCGCGGTCGGGACAGGGGAGGACACTGAAGCTTTCTTT. This chain connects TRBV4-3 to TRBJ1-1, with 10 bases that match TRBD1. The CDR3 runs to 19 residues. Germline V CDR1 and CDR2: LGHNA, YSLEER. The V and J ends lost 0 bases and 3 bases, in that order; junction bases with no gene match: 13.

The chain uses TRBV2 and TRBJ1-5; 8 nucleotides line up with TRBD1. With V trimmed by 6 bases and J by 0 bases, 4 bases remained unmatched. Germline-derived CDR1 and CDR2 are SNHLY and FYNNEI. The CDR3 totals 15 residues. The CDR3 nucleotides read TGTGCCAGCAGCGTCGACAGGGGTAGCAATCAGCCCCAGCATTTT. This translates into CASSVDRGSNQPQHF. The variable domain in full, with the rest retrieved from reference TRBV2 and TRBJ1-5, is EPEVTQTPSHQVTQMGQEVILRCVPISNHLYFYWYRQILGQKVEFLVSFYNNEISEKSEIFDDQFSVERPDGSNFTLKIRSTKLEDSAMYFCASSVDRGSNQPQHFGDGTRLSIL.

This chain links TRBV5-3 with TRBJ1-2; maybe TRBD1 (5 bases). TRBV5-3 is an ORF, and what it does is uncertain. The CDR3 is made up of 19 amino acids. Trimming took 2 bases from V and 3 from J, leaving 26 bases between them. CDR3 DNA sequence: TGTGCCAGAAGCTTTTACCCCAGGGAGGGGAGGGGCAGGGACTATGGCTACACCTTC. Residues: CARSFYPREGRGRDYGYTF.

The CDR3 nucleotides are TGTGCCAGCAGCCAGGGTACAGCTAGCACAGATACGCAGTATTTT. Its protein product is CASSQGTASTDTQYF. The genes are TRBV7-6 and TRBJ2-3; D is perhaps TRBD1 (5 bases). The CDR3 runs to 15 residues. Trimming left V 5 bases short and J 0 bases short, with 12 bases between. Germline lookup yields CDR1 SGHVS and CDR2 FNYEAQ.

The chain joins TRBV7-2 to TRBJ1-5; D possibly corresponds to TRBD1 (6 bases). Germline CDR1 is SGHTA and CDR2 is FQGNSA. The germline V and J ends were trimmed by 3 bases and 6 bases, with 12 bases remaining between them. This CDR3 region has 14 residues. As DNA, the CDR3 is TGTGCCAGCAGCTTTTCGCAGGGGAGTCAGCCCCAGCATTTT. Protein sequence: CASSFSQGSQPQHF.

The V gene is TRBV27, the J gene TRBJ1-6, with D perhaps matching TRBD1 (6 bases). CDR3 length equals 15 residues. Per the germline V gene, CDR1 is MNHEY and CDR2 is SMNVEV (reference sequence). Trimming shortened V by 6 bases and J by 9 bases, and 18 bases separated the two germline ends. CDR3 DNA sequence: TGTGCCAGCAGACCGACAGGATTGGAAGGTTCACCCCTCCACTTT. This encodes CASRPTGLEGSPLHF.

J is TRBJ2-7 and V is TRBV14, with D tentatively TRBD2 (5 bases). Per the germline V gene, CDR1 is SGHDN and CDR2 is FVKESK. The CDR3 runs to 14 residues. The V end was cut by 0 bases, the J end by 5 bases, with 11 bases between. The CDR3: CASSQEGLGDEQYF. In DNA, the CDR3 is TGTGCCAGCAGCCAAGAGGGTCTCGGGGACGAGCAGTACTTC.

This rearrangement joins TRBV2 to TRBJ2-1; TRBD1 might be the D (6 bases). V was trimmed by 6 bases and J by 4 bases, leaving 19 bases between them. The CDR3 sequence is 16 residues long. Germline loops: CDR1 SNHLY, CDR2 FYNNEI. As DNA, the CDR3 is TGTGCCAGCAGGAACAGGGAGTTTTGGTCGTACAATGAGCAGTTCTTC. This translates into CASRNREFWSYNEQFF.

The chain recombines TRBV14 with TRBJ2-7; 11 bases map to TRBD2. CDR1 and CDR2 from the germline V gene are SGHDN and FVKESK. The CDR3 totals 15 residues. Trimming took 5 bases from V and 4 from J; bases not matched to a gene: 7. CDR3 coding DNA: TGTGCCAGCAGCTTTACTAGCGGGAGAGCTTACGAGCAGTACTTC. Residues: CASSFTSGRAYEQYF.

The chain recombines TRBV5-1 with TRBJ2-6; a possible D gene is TRBD2 (5 bases). The CDR3 contains 16 residues. Germline V lookup: CDR1 SGHRS, CDR2 YFSETQ. V was shortened by 4 bases and J by 2 bases, with 13 bases between the two germline ends. Here the CDR3 DNA reads TGCGCCAGCAGCCGGGATGGGTCGGCTGGGGCCAACGTCCTGACTTTC. Translation gives CASSRDGSAGANVLTF.

This chain connects TRBV16 to TRBJ1-6, with no clear D. CDR1 and CDR2 from the germline V gene are KGHSY and FQNENV. V lost 0 bases, J lost 14 bases, and 5 bases lay in between. This CDR3 comprises 11 residues. This CDR3 reads CASSQSIALHF. The CDR3 region has the DNA TGTGCCAGCAGCCAATCTATCGCCCTCCACTTT.

The genes are TRBV25-1 and TRBJ1-2; D remains unclear. Germline loops: CDR1 MGHDK, CDR2 SYGVNS. The CDR3 runs 14 residues. V was cut by 6 bases and J by 1 base, with 12 bases left in between. CDR3 sequence: CASSPRSFNYGYTF. CDR3 DNA sequence: TGTGCCAGCAGCCCAAGGAGTTTTAACTATGGCTACACCTTC.

The rearrangement links TRBV7-9 to TRBJ2-3; 8 bases agree with TRBD1. This CDR3 contains 15 residues. Germline values: CDR1 SEHNR, CDR2 FQNEAQ (reference sequence). Unmatched junction bases numbered 5, after V lost 2 bases and J lost 4 bases. The CDR3 loop reads CASSLRTGISDTQYF. The CDR3 bases are TGTGCCAGCAGCTTACGGACAGGGATATCAGATACGCAGTATTTT. The variable domain in full, completed from reference TRBV7-9 and TRBJ2-3, reads DTGVSQNPRHKITKRGQNVTFRCDPISEHNRLYWYRQTLGQGPEFLTYFQNEAQLEKSRLLSDRFSAERPKGSFSTLEIQRTEQGDSAMYLCASSLRTGISDTQYFGPGTRLTVL.

The CDR3 loop is CASSLFGQGGSLYEQYF. CDR3 bases: TGTGCCAGCAGCTTGTTTGGCCAGGGCGGTAGCCTCTACGAGCAGTACTTC. The J gene is TRBJ2-7, the V gene TRBV5-4, with D possibly TRBD1 on 5 matching bases. The V gene's germline CDR1 is SGHNT and CDR2 YYREEE (reference sequence). V lost 1 base and J lost 3, with 20 bases in between. CDR3 length: 17 residues.

V usage is TRBV7-2 and J usage is TRBJ1-4; D is unclear. Trimming cost V 5 bases and J 5 bases, with 12 bases left between them. The CDR3 runs to 14 residues. Germline V gene lookup returns CDR1 SGHTA and CDR2 FQGNSA. The chain's CDR3 is CASSLRGGNEKLFF. The CDR3 DNA is TGTGCCAGCAGCCTCCGGGGAGGAAATGAAAAACTGTTTTTT. Looking up the rest from reference TRBV7-2 and TRBJ1-4 gives the full variable domain: GAGVSQSPSNKVTEKGKDVELRCDPISGHTALYWYRQSLGQGLEFLIYFQGNSAPDKSGLPSDRFSAERTGGSVSTLTIQRTQQEDSAVYLCASSLRGGNEKLFFGSGTQLSVL.

This sequence joins TRBV29-1 and TRBJ1-2, with 10 bases aligning to TRBD1. The ends lost 5 bases at V and 7 bases at J; junction bases unmatched: 7. Germline CDR1 and CDR2: SQVTM and ANQGSEA. The CDR3 contains 13 residues. In DNA, the CDR3 is TGCAGCGTTAATTTGGGACAGGGGAGTGGCTACACCTTC. Amino acid sequence: CSVNLGQGSGYTF.

This clone has only one observation. This rearrangement joins TRBV28 to TRBJ2-7; 10 bases line up with TRBD1. The CDR3 extends over 14 amino acids. V shed 5 bases and J 5 bases; nucleotides not matched to a gene: 6. The germline CDR1 and CDR2 sequences are MDHEN and SYDVKM. The CDR3 loop reads CASSAGQGPHEQYF. The CDR3 DNA sequence: TGTGCCAGCAGTGCGGGACAGGGGCCCCACGAGCAGTACTTC.